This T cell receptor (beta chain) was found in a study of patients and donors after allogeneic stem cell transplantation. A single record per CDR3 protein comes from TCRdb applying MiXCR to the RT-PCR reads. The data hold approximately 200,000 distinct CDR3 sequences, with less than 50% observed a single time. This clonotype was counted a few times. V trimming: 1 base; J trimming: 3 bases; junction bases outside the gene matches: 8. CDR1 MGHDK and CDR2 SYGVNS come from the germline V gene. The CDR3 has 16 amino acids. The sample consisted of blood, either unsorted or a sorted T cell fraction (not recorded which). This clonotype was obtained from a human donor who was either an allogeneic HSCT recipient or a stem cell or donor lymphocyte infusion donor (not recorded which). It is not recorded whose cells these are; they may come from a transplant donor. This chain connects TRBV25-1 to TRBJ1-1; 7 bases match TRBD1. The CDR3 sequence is CASSEWGQLRDTEAFF. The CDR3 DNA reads TGTGCCAGCAGTGAATGGGGACAGCTCAGGGACACTGAAGCTTTCTTT.